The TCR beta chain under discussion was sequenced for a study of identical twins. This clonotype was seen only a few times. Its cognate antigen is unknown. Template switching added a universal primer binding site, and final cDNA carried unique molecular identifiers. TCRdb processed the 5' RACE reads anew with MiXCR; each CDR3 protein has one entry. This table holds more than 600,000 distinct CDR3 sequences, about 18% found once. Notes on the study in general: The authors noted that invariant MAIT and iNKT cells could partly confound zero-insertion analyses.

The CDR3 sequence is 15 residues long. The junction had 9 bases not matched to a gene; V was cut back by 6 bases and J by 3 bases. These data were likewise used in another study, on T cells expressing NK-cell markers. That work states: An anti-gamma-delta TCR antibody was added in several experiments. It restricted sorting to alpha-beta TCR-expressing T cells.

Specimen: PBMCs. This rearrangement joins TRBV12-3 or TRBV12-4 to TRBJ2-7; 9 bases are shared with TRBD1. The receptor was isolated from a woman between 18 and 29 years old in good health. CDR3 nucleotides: TGTGCCAGCAGCCGCCCCGGGACAGGGTTCTACGAGCAGTACTTC. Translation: CASSRPGTGFYEQYF.